Sequencing of this T cell receptor beta chain was carried out in a study of blood T cell repertoires in COVID-19 (dated by TCRdb to 2019 to 2021). Regarding the study in general: Collaborator samples came from the United States, Italy and Spain and covered acute and convalescent phases of COVID-19. The material from the prospective study consisted of cDNA or gDNA derived from T cells, B-cell-depleted T cells, or PBMCs. Subjects who had been exposed to COVID-19, were actively infected with it, or had recovered from it provided the deeply sampled blood TCRbeta repertoires that made up the dataset. The repertoires were released in a freely available public database meant as a resource for research on the immune response to SARS-CoV-2. The samples were drawn from the first 160 participants of the ongoing ImmuneRACE study and from 950 to 1,500 subjects provided by 6 global collaborators. Sample metadata almost always included a de-identified subject ID, COVID-19 status, age in years and sex. HLA class I and class II types, where available, came from metadata supplied by the sample provider rather than from assay-based typing. Study-level results and caveats: The amount of clinical and demographic metadata varied by source and participant and was provided uncurated.

TCRbeta CDR3 regions were amplified from genomic DNA using the immunoSEQ Assay, a bias-controlled multiplex PCR. The source study handled its data this way. The number of nucleated cells in each sample was estimated from the amplification of reference gene primers within the assay. To quantify the absolute abundance of each unique TCRbeta CDR3 rearrangement, sequence reads were collapsed and filtered. For each sample, productive Simpson clonality was calculated as the square root of Simpson's diversity index across productive rearrangements. TCRdb's version of the immuneACCESS table is confined to in-frame rearrangements and falls short of the full clone set. An unresolved V gene accounts for under half of the shortfall where checked; the remainder is of unknown origin. V and J calls and clone size are as listed in that table; D and trimming were resolved from the DNA. This sample is represented by some 88,000 clones; approximately 86% of them were singletons. The ten top clones hold roughly 7.2% of the sample.

Each collaborating institution followed its own protocols to collect whole blood in K2EDTA tubes. Collaborator samples were shipped for TCRbeta analysis as frozen whole blood, isolated PBMCs, or DNA extracted from either sample type. A remark on this clone: The target of this receptor is not known. Base-call qualities are not available, and no considerably larger clone is one nucleotide away.

The CDR3, from cysteine to phenylalanine, totals 15 residues. Only the CDR3 region is kept as DNA, spanning 45 bases read in frame from base 1. Trimming takes 3 bases from V and 10 bases from J, and the germline ends sit 19 bases apart. In the germline V gene (reference sequence), CDR1 corresponds to LNHDA and CDR2 to SQIVND. Sequencing used peripheral blood. The chain employs TRBV19 and TRBJ1-5, with the D gene uncertain. The TCR was taken from a man in his sixties with acute or convalescent COVID-19. The CDR3 loop reads CASSIGSTAREPQHF. The base sequence is TGTGCCAGTAGTATCGGAAGTACCGCCCGGGAACCCCAGCATTTT.